This T cell receptor beta chain was sequenced during a study of CD8 T cells in ankylosing spondylitis. From the 5' RACE reads, TCRdb called clonotypes with MiXCR, one entry per CDR3 protein. The profile shows more than 250,000 distinct CDR3 sequences, roughly 10% of them singletons. This clonotype was seen at least ten times. Germline V gives CDR1 DFQATT, CDR2 SNEGSKA (reference sequence). After removal of 6 bases from V and 10 bases from J, the junction contained 13 bases not matched to a gene. CDR3 length: 14 amino acids. The sample taken for sequencing was blood, either unsorted or a sorted T cell fraction (not recorded which). The chain is built from TRBV20-1 and TRBJ2-1; TRBD2 agrees at 9 bases. This receptor was identified in a female donor with ankylosing spondylitis or in good health (not recorded which). CDR3 in amino acids: CSAQLAGRAHEQFF. DNA for the CDR3: TGCAGTGCCCAGCTAGCGGGAAGGGCTCACGAGCAGTTCTTC.